This T cell receptor beta chain was identified in a study of shared clonotypes between healthy human individuals. For the study at large: A donor's plate count was three for CD4 naive and three for CD4 memory; CD8 naive had two and CD8 memory one. Points from the study as a whole: A handful of donors shared approximately 5% of their naive CD4 clonotypes. Large depth notwithstanding, sorted-subset sequencing proved incomplete by rarefaction.

Libraries were prepared by immunoSEQ multiplex PCR; TCRdb keeps only in-frame clonotypes and omits some of them. The sample has around 700,000 clones, approximately 74% seen once; the top ten hold 1.5% to 2%. As for this clone: Its specificity is unknown.

The sequence was obtained from a woman aged 25 to 39 in good health. The source material was memory CD4+ T cells sorted from blood. Subset reported: CD45RA-negative fraction.

This chain's CDR3 is CASRNRGLGNTIYF. CDR3 nucleotide sequence: TGTGCCAGTAGAAACAGGGGGCTTGGAAACACCATATATTTT. J is TRBJ1-3 and V is TRBV19; 9 bases are a match to TRBD1. Germline V gene sequence: CDR1 LNHDA, CDR2 SQIVND (reference sequence). V was pared by 6 bases and J by 3 bases, with 3 bases of the junction left unmatched. The CDR3 spans 14 residues.